A single sample is the source of the 8 T cell receptor beta chains below, sequenced in a study of cytomegalovirus exposure and HLA in healthy donors. PCR amplification relied on 60 Vbeta primers (plus 13 Jbeta primers). Using immunoSEQ multiplex PCR, the repertoire was profiled, and TCRdb retains in-frame clones only, with some absent. The sample has about 160,000 clones, approximately 76% seen once. The sequenced sample was PBMCs. The origin of the receptors is a man aged 55 to 70 in good health and CMV-seronegative.

The rearrangement joins TRBV7-2 to TRBJ2-4, with D perhaps TRBD2 (5 bases). The CDR3 length is 16 residues. Trimming pared 1 base from V and 8 bases from J, leaving 18 bases between. Germline V gene data show CDR1 as SGHTA and CDR2 as FQGNSA. CDR3 DNA sequence: TGTGCCAGCAGCTTAGTGGGCGGGTTCCCTGGGGACATTCAGTACTTC. It translates to CASSLVGGFPGDIQYF.

The J gene is TRBJ2-3, the V gene TRBV2; the match to TRBD1 covers 7 bases. The trim removed 7 bases at V and 2 bases at J, leaving 6 bases unmatched. In germline, CDR1 is SNHLY, CDR2 FYNNEI. The CDR3 has 14 residues. In DNA form, the CDR3 reads TGTGCCAGCACCGAACAGGGGCCCACAGATACGCAGTATTTT. Protein sequence: CASTEQGPTDTQYF.

The gene calls are TRBV19 and TRBJ2-3; the D gene is possibly TRBD1 (6 bases). The CDR3 consists of 15 residues. Germline V gives CDR1 LNHDA, CDR2 SQIVND (reference sequence). Trimming cost V 4 bases and J 1 base, with 12 bases left between them. The CDR3 DNA sequence: TGTGCCAGTAGTAGGCTGGGGGCCGGCACAGATACGCAGTATTTT. Translated, it gives CASSRLGAGTDTQYF.

This chain connects TRBV18 to TRBJ2-3; the D gene is possibly TRBD1 (5 bases). Germline V gives CDR1 KGHSH, CDR2 LQKENI. This CDR3 spans 14 amino acids. V was clipped by 3 bases and J by 4 bases, with 11 bases between them. The CDR3 is CASSPQGGADTQYF. In DNA form, the CDR3 reads TGTGCCAGCTCACCCCAGGGTGGGGCAGATACGCAGTATTTT.

J is TRBJ1-5 and V is TRBV19, with 7 bases lining up with TRBD1. Germline V gives CDR1 LNHDA, CDR2 SQIVND (reference sequence). The V and J ends lost 5 bases and 2 bases, in that order; junction bases with no gene match: 6. The CDR3 is 15 residues long. The CDR3 coding sequence is TGTGCCAGTAGTCCCCGGGACAGACGCAATCAGCCCCAGCATTTT. This translates into CASSPRDRRNQPQHF.

The chain combines TRBV6-5 with TRBJ2-3; 7 nucleotides agree with TRBD2. The J segment lost 4 bases and the V segment lost 6 bases, leaving 7 bases of the junction unmatched. Per the germline V gene, CDR1 is MNHEY and CDR2 is SVGAGI. The CDR3 extends over 14 amino acids. CDR3 region: CASRLATYADTQYF. The DNA of the CDR3 is TGTGCCAGCAGACTAGCGACGTACGCAGATACGCAGTATTTT.

Comment on this clone: Other DNA sequences in the same sample also yield this CDR3. The chain employs TRBV9 and TRBJ2-5; TRBD2 is a possible D gene (6 bases). The CDR3 length is 14 residues. V was shortened by 0 bases and J by 1 base, with 7 bases between the two germline ends. CDR1 and CDR2 (germline): SGDLS, YYNGEE. The CDR3 protein is CASSVAGVQETQYF. The CDR3 DNA follows: TGTGCCAGCAGCGTAGCGGGGGTCCAAGAGACCCAGTACTTC.

The V and J genes are TRBV11-2 and TRBJ1-4; 9 nucleotides align to TRBD1. The length of the CDR3 is 15 residues. The J segment lost 5 bases and the V segment lost 5 bases, leaving 6 bases of the junction unmatched. Per the germline V gene, CDR1 is SGHAT and CDR2 is FQNNGV. This chain's CDR3 is CASSPRTGVNEKLFF. CDR3 DNA: TGTGCCAGCAGCCCGCGGACAGGGGTAAATGAAAAACTGTTTTTT.